This T cell receptor beta chain was observed in a study of shared clonotypes between healthy human individuals. Study-level background: Donor composition was a couple of women and a few men, aged 18 to 49. Findings of the study overall: What naive subsets generally showed was a larger estimated richness than memory subsets showed.

Partitioning of CD4+ cells yielded a CD45RA+ naive subset and a CD45RA-negative memory subset. This CDR3 is built from 14 residues. The germline V gene has CDR1 WNHNN and CDR2 SYGVQD (reference sequence). Trimming stripped 4 bases from V and 1 base from J, with 7 bases between. Worth noting for this clone: Antigen: not known.

Per the authors' pipeline: Filtering differed, since immunoSEQ gave only junction sequences and no quality scores. The table came from immunoSEQ multiplex PCR; TCRdb's copy has only in-frame clones and leaves some out. V, J and clone size are those of that table, while D and trimming were read from the DNA. The sample contains more than 2,000,000 clones, more than 85% of which appear only once. This sequence was found in a man between 18 and 29 years old in good health. Some clones in this sample may be carry-over from other donors' samples. This rearrangement joins TRBV10-1 to TRBJ2-2; D unclear. Source material: naive CD4+ T cells from PBMCs. The subset is: CD45RA+ positively selected. CDR3 coding DNA: TGCGCCAGCAGTGGAAACAGGAACACCGGGGAGCTGTTTTTT. Translation gives CASSGNRNTGELFF.